The clone carrying this TCR beta chain has a single count. This record comes from a study of shared clonotypes between healthy human individuals. Per germline, CDR1 LNHDA and CDR2 SQIVND (reference sequence). The ends lost 0 bases at V and 7 bases at J; junction bases unmatched: 5. This CDR3 has 15 amino acids. CD8 cells regarded as naive lacked CD45RO, were positively chosen for CCR7, and omitted terminally differentiated effector memory CD45RA+ cells. The protocol was immunoSEQ multiplex PCR, while the TCRdb copy is restricted to in-frame clones and leaves out a portion. The repertoire holds approximately 740,000 clones, with roughly 92% as singletons.

The clonotype was recovered from a young man in good health. Sequencing was performed on naive CD8+ T cells sorted from blood. The chain joins TRBV19 to TRBJ2-1; 8 bases are shared with TRBD1. CDR3 residues: CASSIDRGLRNEQFF. CDR3 sequence (DNA): TGTGCCAGTAGTATAGACAGGGGGCTAAGAAATGAGCAGTTCTTC.